This TCR beta chain originates from a study of blood T cell repertoires in COVID-19 (dated by TCRdb to the early 2020s). Turning to the overall study: The collaborator samples originated in the United States, Italy and Spain and spanned the acute and convalescent phases of COVID-19. The dataset comprised deeply sampled blood TCRbeta repertoires from subjects exposed to, actively infected with, or recovered from COVID-19. The repertoires were released in a freely available public database meant as a resource for research on the immune response to SARS-CoV-2. Where available, HLA class I and class II types were obtained from metadata supplied by the sample provider rather than from assay-based typing. The material from the prospective study consisted of cDNA or gDNA derived from T cells, B-cell-depleted T cells, or PBMCs. The samples were drawn from the first 160 participants of the ongoing ImmuneRACE study and from about 1,200 subjects provided by 6 global collaborators. A de-identified subject ID, COVID-19 status, age in years and sex were almost always included in the sample metadata.

TCRbeta CDR3 regions were amplified from genomic DNA by means of the immunoSEQ Assay, a bias-controlled multiplex PCR. In the authors' own workflow: Within the assay, amplification of reference gene primers was used to estimate how many nucleated cells each sample contained. To quantify the absolute abundance of each unique TCRbeta CDR3 rearrangement, sequence reads were collapsed and filtered. For each sample, productive Simpson clonality was calculated as the square root of Simpson's diversity index over productive rearrangements. What TCRdb holds here is the immuneACCESS table cut down to in-frame rearrangements. Part of the clones is not present; checked against another copy, under half of the missing clones reflect an unresolved V gene, and the others are unexplained. The V and J calls and clone size are taken from that table; D and trimming were inferred from the DNA. Counted in this sample were 65,000 or so clones; 90% of them appeared once. Roughly 1.3% of the sample rests with the top ten.

The collaborating institutions used their own protocols to collect whole blood in K2EDTA tubes. For TCRbeta analysis, collaborator samples were shipped as frozen whole blood, as isolated PBMCs, or as DNA extracted from either sample type. Broader findings and caveats from the paper: How much clinical and demographic metadata was included differed by source and by participant, and the metadata was provided uncurated.

The CDR3 starts with the cysteine, ends with the phenylalanine, and has 12 residues. The retained sequence is limited to the CDR3, 36 bases, with the frame set at the first base. The germline V gene encodes CDR1 SQVTM and CDR2 ANQGSEA. V was cut back by 6 bases and J by 1 base, leaving a gap of 9 bases between them. As regards this clone: Its antigen is currently not known. No much larger clone is present one base from it, and per-base qualities are unavailable. Additional DNA sequences in this sample encode the identical CDR3.

Sequencing was done on a sample of peripheral blood. The chain uses TRBV29-1 and TRBJ1-1; matching of 6 bases hints at TRBD1 as the D gene. The clonotype originates from a man between 60 and 75 years old with acute or convalescent COVID-19. Here is the DNA: TGCAGCGTGGGACAACGGAACACTGAAGCTTTCTTT. This is translated as CSVGQRNTEAFF.